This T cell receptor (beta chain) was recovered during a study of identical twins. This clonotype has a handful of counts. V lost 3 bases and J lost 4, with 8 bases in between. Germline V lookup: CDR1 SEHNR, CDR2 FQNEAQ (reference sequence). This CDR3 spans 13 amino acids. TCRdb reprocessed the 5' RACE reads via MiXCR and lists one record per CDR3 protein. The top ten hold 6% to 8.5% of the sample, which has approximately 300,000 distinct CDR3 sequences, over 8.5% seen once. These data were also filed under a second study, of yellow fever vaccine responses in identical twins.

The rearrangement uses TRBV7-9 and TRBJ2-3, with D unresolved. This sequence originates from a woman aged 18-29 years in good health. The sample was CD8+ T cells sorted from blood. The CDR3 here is CASSFPGPDTQYF. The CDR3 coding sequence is TGTGCCAGCAGCTTCCCGGGTCCAGATACGCAGTATTTT.